Here is one T cell receptor (beta chain) with its context. No antigen is known for it. Germline V lookup: CDR1 LNHDA, CDR2 SQIVND (reference sequence). Between the trimmed V and J ends, which lost 2 bases and 3 bases, there was a span of 7 bases. This CDR3 contains 13 residues. These data belong to a study of cytomegalovirus exposure and HLA in healthy donors. Study background: The 550 to 800 first-cohort repertoires and the 110 or so validation repertoires shared the same platform, a later analysis reported. Study findings and constraints: Researchers catalogued approximately 170 TCR beta chains as cytomegalovirus-associated. TCR sequences were mostly rare, though some public TCRs occurred in many donors. Subsequent analysis of the 95 to 150 validation repertoires found a tendency for first-cohort TCR clusters to co-occur.

Sequencing was performed with immunoSEQ multiplex PCR; in TCRdb, only in-frame clones are kept and a portion is missing. The sample yields hundreds of thousands of clones, more than 80% seen once. Sequenced material: PBMCs. V is TRBV19 and J is TRBJ1-1; D not resolved. The TCR comes from a young woman in good health and CMV-seronegative. DNA for the CDR3: TGTGCCAGTAGTATAACCCGGGACACTGAAGCTTTCTTT. Translated: CASSITRDTEAFF.